Following are 22 T cell receptor beta chains from one sample sequenced in a study of blood T cell repertoires in COVID-19. The protocol was immunoSEQ multiplex PCR, while the TCRdb copy is restricted to in-frame clones and leaves out a portion. The table includes some 150,000 clones, around 85% detected once. Sequenced input: peripheral blood. The receptors were gathered from a man in his 70s with acute or convalescent COVID-19.

The CDR3 is CSVGQGLSGANVLTF. In nucleotides, the CDR3 is TGCAGCGTCGGACAGGGACTATCTGGGGCCAACGTCCTGACTTTC. The chain employs TRBV29-1 and TRBJ2-6, with D possibly being TRBD1 (8 bases). This CDR3 spans 15 amino acids. The germline V gene has CDR1 SQVTM and CDR2 ANQGSEA. V lost 6 bases, J lost 1 base, and 13 bases lay in between.

The chain carries TRBV19 and TRBJ2-7; 9 bases fit TRBD2. After removal of 4 bases from V and 2 bases from J, the junction contained 3 bases not matched to a gene. The length of the CDR3 is 14 residues. Germline-derived CDR1 and CDR2 are LNHDA and SQIVND (reference sequence). This CDR3 reads CASSKRLAAYEQYF. The DNA of the CDR3 is TGTGCCAGTAGTAAGAGACTAGCGGCCTACGAGCAGTACTTC.

The chain employs TRBV6-6 and TRBJ2-6; no reliable D call. The CDR3 length is 14 residues. Germline V gene lookup returns CDR1 MNHNY and CDR2 SVGAGI (reference sequence). Trimming shortened V by 4 bases and J by 1 base, and 5 bases separated the two germline ends. CDR3 amino acids: CASSSHSGANVLTF. The CDR3 region has the DNA TGTGCCAGCAGTTCCCATTCTGGGGCCAACGTCCTGACTTTC.

This clone came up once. In DNA, the CDR3 is TGTGCCACCAGCAGAGATCTGGGAGCCTACGAGCAGTACTTC. This translates into CATSRDLGAYEQYF. The chain has TRBV15 and TRBJ2-7; possible D gene TRBD2, 5 bases. The CDR3 length is 14 residues. Germline-derived CDR1 and CDR2 are LNHNV and YYDKDF (reference sequence). Between the trimmed V and J ends, which lost 0 bases and 2 bases, there was a span of 8 bases.

This clone occurred many times. The chain uses TRBV5-1 and TRBJ2-5; 9 bases are shared with TRBD2. The CDR3 runs 18 residues. CDR1 SGHRS and CDR2 YFSETQ come from the germline V gene. Unmatched junction bases numbered 16, after V lost 2 bases and J lost 5 bases. The DNA of the CDR3 is TGCGCCAGCAGCTTAAGTACCGCGGGAGGGCCAGGAGGGGAGACCCAGTACTTC. Its protein is CASSLSTAGGPGGETQYF. Filled out from reference TRBV5-1 and TRBJ2-5, the complete variable domain reads KAGVTQTPRYLIKTRGQQVTLSCSPISGHRSVSWYQQTPGQGLQFLFEYFSETQRNKGNFPGRFSGRQFSNSRSEMNVSTLELGDSALYLCASSLSTAGGPGGETQYFGPGTRLLVL.

The chain is built from TRBV9 and TRBJ2-1, with D unresolved. Looked up from germline, CDR1 is SGDLS and CDR2 is YYNGEE. Trimming shortened V by 0 bases and J by 0 bases, and 10 bases separated the two germline ends. The CDR3 length is 16 residues. In DNA, the CDR3 is TGTGCCAGCAGCGTAGCCTGGGCCACCTCCTACAATGAGCAGTTCTTC. It specifies CASSVAWATSYNEQFF.

The V call is TRBV7-9, the J call TRBJ2-1; maybe TRBD1 (6 bases). The V end lost 4 bases, the J end lost 10 bases, and 17 bases lay between the germline ends. CDR3 length: 14 amino acids. CDR1 SEHNR and CDR2 FQNEAQ come from the germline V gene (reference sequence). This chain's CDR3 is CASSSAAPRGEQFF. As DNA, the CDR3 is TGTGCCAGCAGCTCGGCGGCCCCCAGGGGAGAGCAGTTCTTC.

The CDR3 loop is CASSIENIQYF. CDR3 bases: TGTGCCAGTAGTATTGAGAACATTCAGTACTTC. The V call is TRBV19, the J call TRBJ2-4; D gene uncertain. CDR3 size: 11 residues. Germline lookup yields CDR1 LNHDA and CDR2 SQIVND (reference sequence). Trimming removed 3 bases from V and 7 bases from J, with 4 bases in between.

The chain couples TRBV9 to TRBJ1-1; 7 bases are a match to TRBD1. After removal of 0 bases from V and 3 bases from J, the junction contained 5 bases not matched to a gene. Germline V CDR1 and CDR2: SGDLS, YYNGEE. CDR3 size: 15 residues. The CDR3, as DNA: TGTGCCAGCAGCGTAGGGGGCAGGGGGGACACTGAAGCTTTCTTT. This encodes CASSVGGRGDTEAFF.

The CDR3 nucleotides read TGTGCCAGCAGCTTAGTCCGGGAGGGCTACGAGCAGTACTTC. Translating it yields CASSLVREGYEQYF. The V gene is TRBV7-9, the J gene TRBJ2-7; 8 bases align to TRBD2. With V trimmed by 1 base and J by 3 bases, 2 bases remained unmatched. The CDR3 is 14 residues long. Per germline, CDR1 SEHNR and CDR2 FQNEAQ (reference sequence).

The chain links TRBV19 to TRBJ2-1; 7 bases line up with TRBD2. There are 17 residues in the CDR3. With 2 bases clipped from V and 1 base from J, the junction kept 8 bases outside the gene matches. The germline CDR1 and CDR2 sequences are LNHDA and SQIVND (reference sequence). The CDR3 DNA reads as TGTGCCAGTAGTATATTCCAGGCTAGCGGATCCTACAATGAGCAGTTCTTC. As protein: CASSIFQASGSYNEQFF.

This clone was recorded a few times. The rearrangement uses TRBV2 and TRBJ2-5, with 8 bases that match TRBD1. J lost 4 bases, V lost 3 bases, and 4 bases had no gene match. The CDR3 extends over 14 amino acids. Germline CDR1 is SNHLY and CDR2 is FYNNEI. The CDR3 is CASSDGQGLETQYF. CDR3 bases: TGTGCCAGCAGTGATGGACAGGGTCTAGAGACCCAGTACTTC.

The count of this clone is one. The chain links TRBV27 to TRBJ1-4; a weak D match, TRBD1 (6 bases). V lost 2 bases and J 8 bases, leaving 12 bases between the germline ends. Germline V gives CDR1 MNHEY, CDR2 SMNVEV (reference sequence). The CDR3 runs to 14 residues. CDR3 nucleotides: TGTGCCAGCAGTTTAGGCAGGGGATTAGAAAAACTGTTTTTT. It translates to CASSLGRGLEKLFF.

The chain uses TRBV5-8 and TRBJ2-3, with TRBD1 matching 7 bases. This CDR3 has 17 residues. Per germline, CDR1 SGHTS and CDR2 YDEGEE. V shed 0 bases, J shed 4 bases, and the junction held 11 bases outside the gene matches. The chain's CDR3 is CASSLDWAGGIPDTQYF. The CDR3 DNA sequence: TGTGCCAGCAGCTTGGATTGGGCAGGGGGTATACCAGATACGCAGTATTTT.

The chain joins TRBV30 to TRBJ1-4, with D maybe TRBD1 (5 bases). Germline V CDR1 and CDR2: GTSNPN, SVGIG (reference sequence). With 3 bases removed from V and 6 bases from J, the gap between germline ends came to 11 bases. The CDR3 loop spans 13 amino acids. The CDR3 DNA follows: TGTGCCTGGAGGGGGAGGGGACATGAAAAACTGTTTTTT. Translation: CAWRGRGHEKLFF.

This sequence joins TRBV5-1 and TRBJ2-2, with 8 bases that match TRBD1. With 4 bases clipped from V and 1 base from J, the junction kept 6 bases outside the gene matches. This CDR3 has 16 amino acids. Germline V gene data show CDR1 as SGHRS and CDR2 as YFSETQ. The CDR3, as DNA: TGCGCCAGCAGCCTAAGACAGGGGATGAACACCGGGGAGCTGTTTTTT. This translates into CASSLRQGMNTGELFF. The full variable domain, with the rest looked up from reference TRBV5-1 and TRBJ2-2, is KAGVTQTPRYLIKTRGQQVTLSCSPISGHRSVSWYQQTPGQGLQFLFEYFSETQRNKGNFPGRFSGRQFSNSRSEMNVSTLELGDSALYLCASSLRQGMNTGELFFGEGSRLTVL.

CDR3 residues: CASSAQDSRSPQHF. As DNA, the CDR3 is TGTGCCAGCAGCGCCCAGGACTCCCGATCGCCCCAGCATTTT. This sequence joins TRBV2 and TRBJ1-5, with D hard to call. Trimming pared 6 bases from V and 9 bases from J, leaving 18 bases between. The CDR3 is 14 residues long. Germline V gene sequence: CDR1 SNHLY, CDR2 FYNNEI.

The V gene is TRBV9, the J gene TRBJ2-1, with 9 bases fitting TRBD2. Trimming cost V 0 bases and J 14 bases; bases outside gene matches: 9. Looked up from germline, CDR1 is SGDLS and CDR2 is YYNGEE. The CDR3 consists of 14 residues. In nucleotides, the CDR3 is TGTGCCAGCAGCGTAGGGGGAGCGGGAGGTTCGGAGTTCTTC. Its protein is CASSVGGAGGSEFF.

This clone was counted ten times or more. V gene TRBV11-2 combines with J gene TRBJ2-5; possible D gene TRBD1, 6 bases. Trimming pared 5 bases from V and 0 bases from J, leaving 10 bases between. CDR1 and CDR2 from the germline V gene are SGHAT and FQNNGV. CDR3 size: 14 residues. The CDR3 bases are TGTGCCAGCAGCCCCCGGACAGACCAAGAGACCCAGTACTTC. It codes for CASSPRTDQETQYF.

The chain employs TRBV9 and TRBJ1-5; D not resolved. The length of the CDR3 is 15 residues. Trimming left V 3 bases short and J 1 base short, with 11 bases between. Germline assignment: CDR1 SGDLS and CDR2 YYNGEE. CDR3 in DNA: TGTGCCAGCAGCGCCGAGGGCGGAAGCAATCAGCCCCAGCATTTT. Residues: CASSAEGGSNQPQHF. Complete variable domain (other parts from reference TRBV9 and TRBJ1-5): DSGVTQTPKHLITATGQRVTLRCSPRSGDLSVYWYQQSLDQGLQFLIQYYNGEERAKGNILERFSAQQFPDLHSELNLSSLELGDSALYFCASSAEGGSNQPQHFGDGTRLSIL.

The chain has TRBV27 and TRBJ2-7; 8 nucleotides match TRBD2. The germline gives CDR1 MNHEY, CDR2 SMNVEV (reference sequence). The CDR3 runs 12 residues. V gave up 4 bases and J gave up 7 bases; unmatched junction bases: 3. The CDR3 is CASSSGGREQYF. CDR3 in DNA: TGTGCCAGCAGTTCGGGGGGGCGGGAGCAGTACTTC.

The CDR3 DNA reads as TGTGCCAGCAGCCCAGGACAGGAAACTACCTACGAGCAGTACTTC. This codes for CASSPGQETTYEQYF. J is TRBJ2-7 and V is TRBV28; 7 bases are a match to TRBD1. Germline trimming cut 6 bases from V and 2 bases from J; bases unmatched to any gene: 10. The CDR3 runs 15 residues. Germline V gene lookup returns CDR1 MDHEN and CDR2 SYDVKM.